These 21 T cell receptor beta chains came from one sample sequenced in a study of blood T cells in healthy people across ages. The authors ran a second PCR of roughly 6 to 12 cycles using a sample-barcoded 5' primer and a J-beta primer mix. TCRdb reprocessed the 5' RACE reads via MiXCR and lists one record per CDR3 protein. The profile shows some 750,000 distinct CDR3 sequences, 22% of them singletons. Sample: blood. All receptors derive from a man in his 70s in good health.

This chain joins TRBV6-5 and TRBJ1-2, with 8 bases aligning to TRBD1. Trimming at V came to 4 bases and at J to 8 bases, leaving 6 bases not matched to a gene. The CDR3 runs to 13 residues. Germline CDR1 and CDR2: MNHEY and SVGAGI. CDR3 residues: CASSLDRERGYTF. In DNA, the CDR3 is TGTGCCAGCAGTTTGGACAGGGAAAGAGGCTACACCTTC.

The V gene is TRBV14, the J gene TRBJ2-7, with a possible D match to TRBD2 (5 bases). The V gene's germline CDR1 is SGHDN and CDR2 FVKESK. There are 12 residues in the CDR3. V dropped 2 bases and J dropped 7 bases, with 9 bases sitting between them. The CDR3 loop reads CASSQPGLEQYF. DNA of the CDR3: TGTGCCAGCAGCCAACCAGGACTTGAGCAGTACTTC.

This clonotype has only a few counts. The V call is TRBV6-2 or TRBV6-3, the J call TRBJ2-3; possibly TRBD2 for D (6 bases). From germline, CDR1 is MNHEY and CDR2 SVGEGT. V dropped 6 bases and J dropped 0 bases, with 13 bases sitting between them. This CDR3 is built from 15 residues. The CDR3 is CASSPAGPSTDTQYF. The CDR3 nucleotides are TGTGCCAGCAGCCCCGCGGGGCCAAGCACAGATACGCAGTATTTT.

This chain connects TRBV20-1 to TRBJ2-3, with 8 bases matching TRBD2. Germline lookup yields CDR1 DFQATT and CDR2 SNEGSKA (reference sequence). V was clipped by 8 bases and J by 2 bases; unmatched bases: 12. This CDR3 is built from 15 residues. The CDR3 sequence is CSTSNERGYTDTQYF. The DNA of the CDR3 is TGCAGTACAAGCAATGAGCGGGGGTACACAGATACGCAGTATTTT.

The chain combines TRBV24-1 with TRBJ2-1, with D possibly matching TRBD2 (5 bases). The V end lost 1 base, the J end lost 0 bases, and 15 bases lay between the germline ends. Germline V gene sequence: CDR1 KGHDR, CDR2 SFDVKD. The CDR3 contains 18 residues. CDR3 amino acids: CATSDFSAVGSSYNEQFF. In DNA form, the CDR3 reads TGTGCCACCAGTGATTTTTCGGCGGTTGGGAGCTCCTACAATGAGCAGTTCTTC.

This clonotype was counted between two and nine times. The chain combines TRBV12-3 or TRBV12-4 with TRBJ2-1; 7 bases map to TRBD2. Losses at the gene ends were 2 bases for V and 2 bases for J; bases not matched to a gene: 3. The CDR3 contains 15 residues. CDR3: CASSLRGGAYNEQFF. In DNA form, the CDR3 reads TGTGCCAGCAGTTTAAGGGGAGGGGCCTACAATGAGCAGTTCTTC.

This chain connects TRBV6-2 or TRBV6-3 to TRBJ1-1; no clear D. The CDR3 is made up of 12 amino acids. Germline CDR1 and CDR2: MNHEY and SVGEGT. V dropped 2 bases and J dropped 11 bases, with 12 bases sitting between them. CDR3 coding DNA: TGTGCCAGCAGTTACCCCCACCGCGCCGCTTTCTTT. Protein sequence: CASSYPHRAAFF.

The chain recombines TRBV14 with TRBJ1-1, with D maybe TRBD1 (6 bases). V lost 2 bases to trimming and J lost 5 bases, with 21 bases between them. Germline assignment: CDR1 SGHDN and CDR2 FVKESK. This CDR3 contains 17 residues. CDR3 coding DNA: TGTGCCAGCAGCCAACTCAGGGGCGAAGTAGAAAGAACTGAAGCTTTCTTT. It translates to CASSQLRGEVERTEAFF.

The chain joins TRBV28 to TRBJ2-1; D might be TRBD2 (6 bases). Trimming left V 3 bases short and J 3 bases short, with 12 bases between. From germline, CDR1 is MDHEN and CDR2 SYDVKM. This CDR3 region has 15 residues. CDR3 nucleotide sequence: TGTGCCAGCAGTTTGTTGGGGGGAGGCTACAATGAGCAGTTCTTC. Translating it yields CASSLLGGGYNEQFF.

A few counts support this clonotype. The chain joins TRBV12-5 to TRBJ1-2; D perhaps matches TRBD1 (6 bases). The V end was cut by 5 bases, the J end by 3 bases, with 16 bases between. Germline CDR1 is LGHNT and CDR2 is FRNRAP. The CDR3 consists of 15 residues. This CDR3 is CASGPPAGADYGYTF. CDR3 nucleotide sequence: TGTGCTAGTGGTCCCCCGGCAGGGGCGGACTATGGCTACACCTTC.

In this sample, this clonotype turned up a few times. The chain uses TRBV9 and TRBJ2-5; TRBD2 matches at 13 bases. CDR1 and CDR2 (germline): SGDLS, YYNGEE. The V and J ends lost 4 bases and 5 bases, in that order; junction bases with no gene match: 5. CDR3 length: 15 amino acids. This CDR3 reads CASSPGTSGVETQYF. DNA of the CDR3: TGTGCCAGCAGCCCCGGGACTAGCGGGGTGGAGACCCAGTACTTC.

V gene TRBV5-1 combines with J gene TRBJ1-6; D gene uncertain. CDR1 is SGHRS, CDR2 YFSETQ, per germline. This CDR3 contains 17 residues. V lost 1 base and J lost 7, with 18 bases in between. CDR3 region: CASSLSLSAGSNSPLHF. The CDR3 bases are TGCGCCAGCAGCTTGAGTTTATCGGCAGGTAGCAATTCACCCCTCCACTTT.

This clonotype was picked up many times. The rearrangement joins TRBV7-2 to TRBJ2-3; TRBD2 matches at 11 bases. With 1 base clipped from V and 4 bases from J, the junction kept 4 bases outside the gene matches. The CDR3 has 16 residues. Germline values: CDR1 SGHTA, CDR2 FQGNSA. CDR3 DNA: TGTGCCAGCAGCTTAGGACTAGCGGGGAAGGCAGATACGCAGTATTTT. Translated: CASSLGLAGKADTQYF.

This clonotype was seen more than once but under ten times. The chain uses TRBV2 and TRBJ2-5; D ambiguous. The CDR3 length is 14 residues. Per germline, CDR1 SNHLY and CDR2 FYNNEI. Between the trimmed V and J ends, which lost 8 bases and 4 bases, there was a span of 17 bases. CDR3 loop: CASLPFLIGETQYF. CDR3 nucleotide sequence: TGTGCCAGCTTACCTTTCCTGATTGGAGAGACCCAGTACTTC.

This clonotype has more than one count but fewer than ten. The chain has TRBV7-7 and TRBJ2-5; D uncertain. The CDR3 is 13 residues long. CDR1 is SSHAT, CDR2 FNYEAQ, per germline (reference sequence). Between the trimmed V and J ends, which lost 5 bases and 4 bases, there was a span of 11 bases. In DNA form, the CDR3 reads TGTGCCAGCAGCCCGGTCACGGGAGAGACCCAGTACTTC. This gives the protein CASSPVTGETQYF.

This clonotype has just a few counts. The rearrangement joins TRBV9 to TRBJ2-1, with TRBD2 matching 8 bases. V dropped 0 bases and J dropped 10; count of bases not matched to a gene: 9. The CDR3 contains 15 residues. The V gene's germline CDR1 is SGDLS and CDR2 YYNGEE. In DNA form, the CDR3 reads TGTGCCAGCAGCGTAGAAAGCGGGGGAGCCCGGGAGCAGTTCTTC. Translating gives CASSVESGGAREQFF. Drawing the rest from reference TRBV9 and TRBJ2-1, the complete variable domain is DSGVTQTPKHLITATGQRVTLRCSPRSGDLSVYWYQQSLDQGLQFLIQYYNGEERAKGNILERFSAQQFPDLHSELNLSSLELGDSALYFCASSVESGGAREQFFGPGTRLTVL.

The rearrangement links TRBV12-3 or TRBV12-4 to TRBJ2-3; 9 nucleotides agree with TRBD2. The CDR3 sequence is 16 residues long. V lost 3 bases and J lost 0; bases outside the gene matches: 4. The CDR3 reads CASSFGLATSTDTQYF. CDR3 coding DNA: TGTGCCAGCAGTTTTGGACTAGCGACTAGCACAGATACGCAGTATTTT.

The table lists this clonotype with many counts. The rearrangement links TRBV24-1 to TRBJ2-5, with 9 bases aligning to TRBD2. CDR1 and CDR2 (germline): KGHDR, SFDVKD. The CDR3 covers 16 residues. V was pared by 2 bases and J by 2 bases, with 5 bases of the junction left unmatched. DNA of the CDR3: TGTGCCACCAGTGATTCCCTAGCGGGACTTCAAGAGACCCAGTACTTC. Encoded protein: CATSDSLAGLQETQYF.

This clonotype was seen ten or more times. The chain recombines TRBV7-2 with TRBJ2-5; 12 nucleotides align to TRBD2. Germline V gene lookup returns CDR1 SGHTA and CDR2 FQGNSA. The CDR3 loop spans 15 amino acids. Trimming at V came to 5 bases and at J to 5 bases, leaving 6 bases not matched to a gene. CDR3 DNA sequence: TGTGCCAGCAGCCTTCTAGCGGGAGGGCGTGAGACCCAGTACTTC. Translated: CASSLLAGGRETQYF.

Only a few counts were recorded for this clonotype. A read error may produce the germline difference seen at one junction end. The chain uses TRBV6-2 or TRBV6-3 and TRBJ1-5, with no clear D. Looked up from germline, CDR1 is MNHEY and CDR2 is SVGEGT. The CDR3 is made up of 14 amino acids. The CDR3 here is CAGSYVSGDQPQHF. The CDR3 nucleotides read TGTGCCGGCAGTTACGTGTCAGGAGATCAGCCCCAGCATTTT.

This chain uses TRBV29-1 with TRBJ2-3; 10 positions agree with TRBD2. V gave up 1 base and J gave up 5 bases; unmatched junction bases: 3. The CDR3 totals 14 residues. Germline V gene data show CDR1 as SQVTM and CDR2 as ANQGSEA. The DNA of the CDR3 is TGCAGCGTTGAAGCTAGCGGGAGAGTAGATACGCAGTATTTT. Protein sequence: CSVEASGRVDTQYF.